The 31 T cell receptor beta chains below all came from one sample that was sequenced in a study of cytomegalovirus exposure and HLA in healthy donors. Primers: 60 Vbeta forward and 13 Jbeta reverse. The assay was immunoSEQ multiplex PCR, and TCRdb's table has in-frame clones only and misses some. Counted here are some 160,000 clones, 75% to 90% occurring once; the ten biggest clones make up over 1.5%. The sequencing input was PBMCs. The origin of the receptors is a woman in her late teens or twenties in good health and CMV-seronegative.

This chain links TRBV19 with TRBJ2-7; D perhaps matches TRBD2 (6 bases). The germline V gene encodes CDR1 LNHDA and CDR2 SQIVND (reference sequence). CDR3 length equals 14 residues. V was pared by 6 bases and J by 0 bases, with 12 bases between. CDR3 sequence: CASSPGLNSYEQYF. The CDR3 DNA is TGTGCCAGTAGCCCGGGACTTAACTCCTACGAGCAGTACTTC.

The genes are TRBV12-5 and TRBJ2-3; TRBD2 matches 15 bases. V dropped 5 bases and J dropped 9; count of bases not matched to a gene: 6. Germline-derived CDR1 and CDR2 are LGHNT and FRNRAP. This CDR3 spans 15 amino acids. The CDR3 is CASGPGTSGGLTQYF. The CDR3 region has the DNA TGTGCTAGTGGTCCGGGGACTAGCGGGGGGTTAACGCAGTATTTT.

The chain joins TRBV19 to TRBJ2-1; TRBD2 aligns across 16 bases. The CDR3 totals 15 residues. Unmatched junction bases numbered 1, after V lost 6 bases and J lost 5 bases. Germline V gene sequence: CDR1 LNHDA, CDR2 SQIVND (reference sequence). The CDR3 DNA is TGTGCCAGTAGGGGACTAGCGGGGGGGAACAATGAGCAGTTCTTC. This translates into CASRGLAGGNNEQFF.

CDR3 DNA: TGTGCCAGCAGTGGTAGGACTGCCGGAGCCGGGGAGCTGTTTTTT. Its translation is CASSGRTAGAGELFF. The rearrangement uses TRBV2 and TRBJ2-2; tentative D call: TRBD2 (5 bases). V was trimmed by 4 bases and J by 6 bases, leaving 15 bases between them. Germline V gene data show CDR1 as SNHLY and CDR2 as FYNNEI. CDR3 length: 15 amino acids.

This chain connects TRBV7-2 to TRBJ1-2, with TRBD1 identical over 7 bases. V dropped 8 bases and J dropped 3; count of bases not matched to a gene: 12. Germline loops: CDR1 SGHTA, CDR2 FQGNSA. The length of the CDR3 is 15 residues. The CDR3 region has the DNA TGTGCCAGCGAGGGTGCCCGGGACAGAGACTATGGCTACACCTTC. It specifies CASEGARDRDYGYTF.

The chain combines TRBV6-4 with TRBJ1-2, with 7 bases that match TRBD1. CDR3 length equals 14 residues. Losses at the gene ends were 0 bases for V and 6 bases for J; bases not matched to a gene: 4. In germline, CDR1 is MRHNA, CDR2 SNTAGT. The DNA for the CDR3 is TGTGCCAGCAGTGACTCCTGGCAGGGGGATGGCTACACCTTC. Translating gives CASSDSWQGDGYTF.

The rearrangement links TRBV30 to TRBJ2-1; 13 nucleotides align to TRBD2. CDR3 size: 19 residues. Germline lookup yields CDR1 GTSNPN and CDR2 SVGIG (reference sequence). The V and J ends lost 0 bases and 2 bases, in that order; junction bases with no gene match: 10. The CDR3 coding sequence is TGTGCCTGGAGTGTACTTAGGACTAGCGGGGGTGATGCCTACAATGAGCAGTTCTTC. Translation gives CAWSVLRTSGGDAYNEQFF.

CDR3 sequence reads: CAISDMVVSGNTIYF. DNA for the CDR3: TGTGCCATCAGTGATATGGTAGTCTCTGGAAACACCATATATTTT. The gene calls are TRBV10-3 and TRBJ1-3; D uncertain. CDR1 is ENHRY and CDR2 is SYGVKD in the germline V gene. The V end lost 3 bases, the J end lost 0 bases, and 9 bases lay between the germline ends. The CDR3 consists of 15 residues.

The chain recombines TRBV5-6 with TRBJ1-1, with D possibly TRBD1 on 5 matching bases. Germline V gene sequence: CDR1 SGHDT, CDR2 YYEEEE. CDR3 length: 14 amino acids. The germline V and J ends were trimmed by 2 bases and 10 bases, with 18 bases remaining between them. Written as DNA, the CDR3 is TGTGCCAGCAGCTTACCCGGGGGAGGGTTTGGAGCTTTCTTT. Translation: CASSLPGGGFGAFF.

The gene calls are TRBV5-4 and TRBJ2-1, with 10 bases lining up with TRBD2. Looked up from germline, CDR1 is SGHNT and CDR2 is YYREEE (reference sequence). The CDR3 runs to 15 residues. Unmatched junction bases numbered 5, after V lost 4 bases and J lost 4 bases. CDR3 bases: TGTGCCAGCAGCACCGAGCGGGGGGGGTACAATGAGCAGTTCTTC. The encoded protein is CASSTERGGYNEQFF.

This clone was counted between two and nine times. CDR3 in DNA: TGTGCCTGGAGGACCGAGACAGGCAACACTGAAGCTTTCTTT. As protein: CAWRTETGNTEAFF. V gene TRBV30 combines with J gene TRBJ1-1; tentatively, D is TRBD1 (6 bases). Trimming shortened V by 3 bases and J by 2 bases, and 13 bases separated the two germline ends. The length of the CDR3 is 14 residues. CDR1 GTSNPN and CDR2 SVGIG come from the germline V gene (reference sequence).

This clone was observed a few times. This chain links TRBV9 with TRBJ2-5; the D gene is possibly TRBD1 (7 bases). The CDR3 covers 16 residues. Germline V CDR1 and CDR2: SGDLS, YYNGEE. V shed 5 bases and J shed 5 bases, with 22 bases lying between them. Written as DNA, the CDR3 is TGTGCCAGCAGTAGCGGACAGGCCCCCAGGTGGGAGACCCAGTACTTC. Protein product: CASSSGQAPRWETQYF.

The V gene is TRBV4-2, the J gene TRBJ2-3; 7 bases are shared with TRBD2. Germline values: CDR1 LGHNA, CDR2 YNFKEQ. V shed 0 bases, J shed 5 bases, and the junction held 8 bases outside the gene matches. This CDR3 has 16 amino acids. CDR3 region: CASSQERGDGRDTQYF. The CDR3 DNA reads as TGTGCCAGCAGCCAAGAACGGGGGGATGGTAGAGATACGCAGTATTTT.

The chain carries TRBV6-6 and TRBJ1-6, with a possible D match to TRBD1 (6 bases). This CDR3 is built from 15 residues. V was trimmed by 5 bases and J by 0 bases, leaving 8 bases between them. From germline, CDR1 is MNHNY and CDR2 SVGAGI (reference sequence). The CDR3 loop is CASSDRSSYNSPLHF. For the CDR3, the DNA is TGTGCCAGCAGTGACAGGAGCTCCTATAATTCACCCCTCCACTTT.

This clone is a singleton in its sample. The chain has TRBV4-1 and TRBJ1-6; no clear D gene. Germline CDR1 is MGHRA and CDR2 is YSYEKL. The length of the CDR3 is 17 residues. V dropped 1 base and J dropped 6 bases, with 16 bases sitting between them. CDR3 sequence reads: CASSQGEMTRGNSPLHF. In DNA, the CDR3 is TGCGCCAGCAGCCAAGGGGAGATGACCAGAGGTAATTCACCCCTCCACTTT.

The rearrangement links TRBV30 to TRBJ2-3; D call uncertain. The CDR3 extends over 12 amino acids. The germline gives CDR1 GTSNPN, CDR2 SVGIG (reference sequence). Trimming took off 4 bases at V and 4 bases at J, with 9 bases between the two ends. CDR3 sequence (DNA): TGTGCCTGGACGACGGGTGCAGATACGCAGTATTTT. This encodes CAWTTGADTQYF.

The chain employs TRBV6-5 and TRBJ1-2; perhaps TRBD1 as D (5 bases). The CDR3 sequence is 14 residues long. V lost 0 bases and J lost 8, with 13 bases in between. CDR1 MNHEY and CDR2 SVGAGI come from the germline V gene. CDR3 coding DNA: TGTGCCAGCAGTTACTCGACCAGCAACAGGGGCTACACCTTC. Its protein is CASSYSTSNRGYTF.

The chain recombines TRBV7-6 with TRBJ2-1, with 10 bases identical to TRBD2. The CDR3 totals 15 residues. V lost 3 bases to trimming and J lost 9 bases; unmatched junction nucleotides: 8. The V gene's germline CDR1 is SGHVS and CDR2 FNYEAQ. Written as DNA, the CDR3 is TGTGCCAGCAGCTTTCCAGCGGGGGGGCCGAGTGAGCAGTTCTTC. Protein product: CASSFPAGGPSEQFF.

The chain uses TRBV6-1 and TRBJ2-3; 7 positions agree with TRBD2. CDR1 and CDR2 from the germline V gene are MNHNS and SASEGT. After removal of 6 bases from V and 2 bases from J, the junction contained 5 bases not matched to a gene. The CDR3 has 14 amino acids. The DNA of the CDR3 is TGTGCCAGCAGGAGAGGACTAGACACAGATACGCAGTATTTT. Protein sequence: CASRRGLDTDTQYF.

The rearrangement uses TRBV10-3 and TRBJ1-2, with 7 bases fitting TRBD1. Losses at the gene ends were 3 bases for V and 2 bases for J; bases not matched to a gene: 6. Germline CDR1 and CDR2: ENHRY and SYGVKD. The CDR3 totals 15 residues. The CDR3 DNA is TGTGCCATCAGTGAATCGGGACAGAAAAACTATGGCTACACCTTC. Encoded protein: CAISESGQKNYGYTF.

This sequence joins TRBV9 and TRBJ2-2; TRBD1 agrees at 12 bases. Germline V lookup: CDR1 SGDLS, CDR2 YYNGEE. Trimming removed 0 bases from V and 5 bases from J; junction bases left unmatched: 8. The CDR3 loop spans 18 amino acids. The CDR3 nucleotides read TGTGCCAGCAGCGTAGGGCCGGGACAGGGGGCTTGGACCGGGGAGCTGTTTTTT. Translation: CASSVGPGQGAWTGELFF.

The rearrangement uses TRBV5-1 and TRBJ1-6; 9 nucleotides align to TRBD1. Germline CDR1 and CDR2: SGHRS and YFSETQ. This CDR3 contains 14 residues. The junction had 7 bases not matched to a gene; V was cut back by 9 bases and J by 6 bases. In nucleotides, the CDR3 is TGCGCCACCGGGACAGGGTTAGCTAATTCACCCCTCCACTTT. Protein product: CATGTGLANSPLHF.

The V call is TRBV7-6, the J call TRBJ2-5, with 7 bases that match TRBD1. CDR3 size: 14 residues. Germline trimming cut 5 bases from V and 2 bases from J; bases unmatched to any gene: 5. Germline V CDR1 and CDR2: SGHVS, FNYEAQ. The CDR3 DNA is TGTGCCAGCAGCCACCGGGGACAGCAAGAGACCCAGTACTTC. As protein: CASSHRGQQETQYF.

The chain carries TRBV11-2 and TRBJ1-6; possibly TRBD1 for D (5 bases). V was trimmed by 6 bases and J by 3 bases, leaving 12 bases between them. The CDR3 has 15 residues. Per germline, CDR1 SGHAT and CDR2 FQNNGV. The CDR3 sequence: CASRSPGRYNSPLHF. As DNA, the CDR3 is TGTGCCAGCAGGTCCCCAGGGCGCTATAATTCACCCCTCCACTTT.

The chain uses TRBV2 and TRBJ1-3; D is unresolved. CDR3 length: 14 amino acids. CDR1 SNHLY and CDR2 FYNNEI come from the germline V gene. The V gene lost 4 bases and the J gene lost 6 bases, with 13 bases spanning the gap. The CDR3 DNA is TGTGCCAGCAGTGCACGGGTCGCATTAAACACCATATATTTT. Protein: CASSARVALNTIYF.

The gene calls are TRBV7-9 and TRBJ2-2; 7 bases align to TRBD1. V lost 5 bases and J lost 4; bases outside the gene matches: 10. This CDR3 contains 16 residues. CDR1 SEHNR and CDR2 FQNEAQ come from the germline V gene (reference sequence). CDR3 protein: CASSQRQGGTTGELFF. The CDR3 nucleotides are TGTGCCAGCAGCCAAAGACAGGGTGGCACCACCGGGGAGCTGTTTTTT.

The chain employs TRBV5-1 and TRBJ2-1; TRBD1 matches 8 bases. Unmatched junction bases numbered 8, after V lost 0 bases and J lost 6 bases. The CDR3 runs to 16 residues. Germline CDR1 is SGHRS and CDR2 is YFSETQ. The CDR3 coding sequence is TGCGCCAGCAGCTTGGGGGGACAGGTGGGGTCCAATGAGCAGTTCTTC. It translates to CASSLGGQVGSNEQFF.

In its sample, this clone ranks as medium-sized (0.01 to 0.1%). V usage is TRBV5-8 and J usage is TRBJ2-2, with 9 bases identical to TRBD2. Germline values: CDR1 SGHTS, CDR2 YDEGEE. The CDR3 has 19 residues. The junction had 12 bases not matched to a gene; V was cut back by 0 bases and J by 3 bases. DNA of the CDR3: TGTGCCAGCAGCTTGGTCCAGGAGCGGGGGGCCTCGGACACCGGGGAGCTGTTTTTT. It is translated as CASSLVQERGASDTGELFF.

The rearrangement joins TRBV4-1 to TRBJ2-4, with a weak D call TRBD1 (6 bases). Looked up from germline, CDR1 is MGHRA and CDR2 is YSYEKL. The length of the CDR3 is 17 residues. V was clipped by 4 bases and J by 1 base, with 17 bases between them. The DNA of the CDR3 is TGCGCCAGCAGCCCCGGGCAGGCGAGGGGGGCCAAAAACATTCAGTACTTC. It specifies CASSPGQARGAKNIQYF.

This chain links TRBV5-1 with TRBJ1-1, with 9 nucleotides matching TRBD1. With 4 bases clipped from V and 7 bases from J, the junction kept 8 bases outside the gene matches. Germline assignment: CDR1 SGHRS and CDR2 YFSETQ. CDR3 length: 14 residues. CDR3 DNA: TGCGCCAGCAGCACCCGGACAGGGGATTTTGAAGCTTTCTTT. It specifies CASSTRTGDFEAFF.

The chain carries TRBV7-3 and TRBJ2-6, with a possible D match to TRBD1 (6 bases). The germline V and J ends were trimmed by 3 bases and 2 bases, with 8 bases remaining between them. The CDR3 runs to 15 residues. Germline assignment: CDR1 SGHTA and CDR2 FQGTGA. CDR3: CASSFQGTGANVLTF. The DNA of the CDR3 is TGTGCCAGCAGCTTTCAGGGGACTGGGGCCAACGTCCTGACTTTC.